The rows below give T cell receptor beta chains drawn from one sample of a study of T cell changes during pregnancy in multiple sclerosis. This table comes from immunoSEQ multiplex PCR, and its TCRdb copy is limited to in-frame clones, with some not included. The sample holds 83,000 or so clones, about 94% seen once. The sample here was peripheral blood, taken after pregnancy. These receptors originate from a female donor in good health, enrolled as a control in a pregnancy study. Each CDR3 is given with its conserved first and last residue. Fields, in order: V gene, clone size, J gene, CDR3 protein. Not every row has a clone size; where given, it reads once, few, many or a size class.

TRBV27	NA	TRBJ2-7	CASSLTGIYEQYF
TRBV30	NA	TRBJ2-1	CAWSFAGAGEQFF
TRBV28	NA	TRBJ1-1	CASSFLPGGARMNTEAFF
TRBV6-5	NA	TRBJ2-1	CASSYLSGSTYNEQFF
TRBV5-6	NA	TRBJ2-7	CASSPWTGSSNEQYF
TRBV5-4	NA	TRBJ2-7	CASGRDSSYEQYF
TRBV5-1	NA	TRBJ1-3	CASRHRPGQGNTIYF
TRBV28	NA	TRBJ2-7	CASSPGSLPAEQYF
TRBV5-8	NA	TRBJ1-5	CASSLGRHSNQPQHF
TRBV28	NA	TRBJ1-2	CASSTDDGYTF
TRBV6-4	NA	TRBJ2-1	CASSPSGGSGNEQFF
TRBV19	once	TRBJ2-4	CASSNLGLAKNIQYF
TRBV27	NA	TRBJ2-3	CASSLTSGSFRRTDTQYF
TRBV2	once	TRBJ1-4	CASSARLEEKLFF
TRBV5-1	NA	TRBJ2-1	CASSLGSGRAVDEQFF
TRBV27	once	TRBJ2-7	CASGRTGDYEQYF
TRBV7-8	NA	TRBJ2-7	CASSTRTRHYEQYF
TRBV4-2	NA	TRBJ1-1	CASSEPTGGPEAFF
TRBV5-1	NA	TRBJ2-1	CASSWGSAGVDEQFF
TRBV4-2	NA	TRBJ2-1	CASSQGGSGIYNEQFF
TRBV6-5	NA	TRBJ1-5	CASKRDGNQPQHF
TRBV5-1	NA	TRBJ2-7	CASSLEWGQGYEQYF
TRBV27	NA	TRBJ2-2	CASSLSSTGELFF
TRBV2	NA	TRBJ2-2	CASSERWGQKGGGELFF
TRBV5-1	NA	TRBJ1-4	CASRRTGVPEKLFF
TRBV6-4	NA	TRBJ2-3	CASSGSGGSGSDTQYF
TRBV28	NA	TRBJ1-2	CASTSSAGDYGYTF
TRBV29-1	NA	TRBJ2-1	CSVESLNEQFF
TRBV5-4	NA	TRBJ2-7	CASSLIGTIHYEQYF
TRBV28	NA	TRBJ2-5	CASSYGTGGGETQYF
TRBV2	once	TRBJ2-2	CASRRTSGNTGELFF
TRBV27	NA	TRBJ2-2	CASSPFPPTGGTGELFF
TRBV25-1	NA	TRBJ2-1	CASSGKAGLSYNEQFF
TRBV19	NA	TRBJ2-4	CASSMNGLAGESKNIQYF
TRBV19	NA	TRBJ2-2	CASLSGESGELFF
TRBV5-1	NA	TRBJ2-3	CASRLAGGPGDTQYF
TRBV29-1	NA	TRBJ2-1	CSFLGREGLYNEQFF
TRBV9	NA	TRBJ2-3	CASSVIAGPTDTQYF
TRBV28	NA	TRBJ2-3	CASSSPTSGSTDTQYF
TRBV5-1	NA	TRBJ1-2	CASSLDTVVASYTF
TRBV10-3	NA	TRBJ2-5	CAISRLAGGDPETQYF
TRBV14	once	TRBJ2-7	CASSQGLVREQYF
TRBV27	few	TRBJ1-1	CASSLTSFLNTEAFF
TRBV2	few	TRBJ1-1	CASSRDNLNTEAFF
TRBV14	NA	TRBJ2-7	CASSQGDWREDSYEQYF
TRBV5-4	NA	TRBJ1-3	CASSLTGPGNTIYF
TRBV7-8	once	TRBJ2-7	CASSQLDRGTSDEQYF
TRBV6-5	once	TRBJ1-2	CASSIRQGAWDGYTF
TRBV2	NA	TRBJ1-5	CASSDYDRNQPQHF
TRBV9	NA	TRBJ2-1	CASSVALSGRAGSYNEQFF
TRBV5-1	NA	TRBJ2-1	CASSPLSYNEQFF
TRBV27	NA	TRBJ1-1	CASSFTASGNTEAFF
TRBV29-1	NA	TRBJ1-4	CSVRDSEKLFF
TRBV29-1	once	TRBJ1-3	CSATGQSSGNTIYF
TRBV2	few	TRBJ1-1	CASKLESNTEAFF
TRBV5-1	NA	TRBJ2-2	CASHRPTSGRGDTGELFF
TRBV28	NA	TRBJ2-7	CASSLPLGGTLREQYF
TRBV6-4	NA	TRBJ2-2	CASSPPGADGTNTGELFF
TRBV4-1	NA	TRBJ2-7	CASSQDAVGISYEQYF